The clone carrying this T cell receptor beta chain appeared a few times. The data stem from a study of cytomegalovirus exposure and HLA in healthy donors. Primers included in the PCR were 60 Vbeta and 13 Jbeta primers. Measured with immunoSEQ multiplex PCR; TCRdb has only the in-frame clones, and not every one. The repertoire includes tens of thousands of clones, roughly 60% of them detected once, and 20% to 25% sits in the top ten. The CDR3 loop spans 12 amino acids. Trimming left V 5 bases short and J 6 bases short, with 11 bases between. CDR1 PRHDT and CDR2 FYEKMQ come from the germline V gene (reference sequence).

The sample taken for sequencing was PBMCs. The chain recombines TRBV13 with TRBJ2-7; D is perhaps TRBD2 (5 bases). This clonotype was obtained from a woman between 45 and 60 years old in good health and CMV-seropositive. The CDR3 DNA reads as TGTGCCAGCAGCCTCACGGGGTCCGAGCAGTACTTC. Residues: CASSLTGSEQYF.